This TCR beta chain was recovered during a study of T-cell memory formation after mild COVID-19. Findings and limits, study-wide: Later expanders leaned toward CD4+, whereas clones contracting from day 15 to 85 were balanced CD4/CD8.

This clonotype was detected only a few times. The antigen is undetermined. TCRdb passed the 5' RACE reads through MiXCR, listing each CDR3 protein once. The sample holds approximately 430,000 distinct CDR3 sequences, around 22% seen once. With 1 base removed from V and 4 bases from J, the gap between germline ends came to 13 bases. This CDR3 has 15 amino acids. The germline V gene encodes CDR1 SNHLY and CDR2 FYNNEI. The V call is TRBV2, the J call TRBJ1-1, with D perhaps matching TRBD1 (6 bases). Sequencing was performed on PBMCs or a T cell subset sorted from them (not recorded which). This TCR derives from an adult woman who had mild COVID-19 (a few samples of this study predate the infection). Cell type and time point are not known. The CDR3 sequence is CASSEVGAASTEAFF. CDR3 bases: TGTGCCAGCAGTGAAGTGGGGGCTGCGAGCACTGAAGCTTTCTTT.